The 26 T cell receptor beta chains presented below share a single source sample, sequenced in a study of T cell repertoires in cytomegalovirus infection. These receptors' antigens are unknown. Each CDR3 protein gets one entry after TCRdb re-called the reads with MiXCR. The sample lists hundreds of thousands of distinct CDR3 sequences; about 42% were seen once. The material was cultured PBMCs, obtained from culture after CMV antigen stimulation. The receptors come from a human donor in good health (CMV status not recorded). Some clones in this sample may be carry-over from other donors' samples.

The rearrangement joins TRBV12-3 or TRBV12-4 to TRBJ2-7, with D uncertain. The V end lost 3 bases, the J end lost 3 bases, and 15 bases lay between the germline ends. This CDR3 has 15 amino acids. Written as DNA, the CDR3 is TGTGCCAGCAGTTTTCGGACGGTTGGTGGCTACGAGCAGTACTTC. Its protein is CASSFRTVGGYEQYF.

This chain joins TRBV15 and TRBJ1-2; possible D gene TRBD1, 5 bases. Per germline, CDR1 LNHNV and CDR2 YYDKDF (reference sequence). This CDR3 comprises 13 residues. V was cut by 2 bases and J by 7 bases, with 11 bases left in between. The CDR3: CATSRSRAGGYTF. The DNA of the CDR3 is TGTGCCACCAGCAGATCCAGGGCGGGTGGCTACACCTTC. The full variable domain, completed using reference TRBV15 and TRBJ1-2, is DAMVIQNPRYQVTQFGKPVTLSCSQTLNHNVMYWYQQKSSQAPKLLFHYYDKDFNNEADTPDNFQSRRPNTSFCFLDIRSPGLGDTAMYLCATSRSRAGGYTFGSGTRLTVV.

The chain employs TRBV7-9 and TRBJ1-2; no firm D call. V was trimmed by 5 bases and J by 4 bases, leaving 14 bases between them. Germline lookup yields CDR1 SEHNR and CDR2 FQNEAQ (reference sequence). The CDR3 is made up of 14 amino acids. The CDR3 sequence: CASSQGWAIYGYTF. The CDR3 region has the DNA TGTGCCAGCAGCCAAGGGTGGGCAATCTATGGCTACACCTTC.

V usage is TRBV6-2 or TRBV6-3 and J usage is TRBJ2-3; possibly TRBD2 for D (6 bases). Per germline, CDR1 MNHEY and CDR2 SVGEGT. This CDR3 has 15 amino acids. V was clipped by 0 bases and J by 5 bases, with 12 bases between them. The DNA of the CDR3 is TGTGCCAGCAGTTACTCGAAACGGGGAGGAGATACGCAGTATTTT. It codes for CASSYSKRGGDTQYF.

The rearrangement uses TRBV15 and TRBJ2-1; 11 bases agree with TRBD2. CDR1 LNHNV and CDR2 YYDKDF come from the germline V gene (reference sequence). J was trimmed by 10 bases and V by 1 base; bases with no gene match: 9. The CDR3 consists of 16 residues. The CDR3, as DNA: TGTGCCACCAGCAGAGGGTTAGCGGGAGGGTTGGGAGAGCAGTTCTTC. Its protein product is CATSRGLAGGLGEQFF.

The chain uses TRBV7-6 and TRBJ2-5; possibly TRBD1 for D (5 bases). Germline CDR1 reads SGHVS; CDR2 reads FNYEAQ. This CDR3 comprises 15 residues. Trimming took off 5 bases at V and 5 bases at J, with 18 bases between the two ends. This chain's CDR3 is CASSPRGLREETQYF. The DNA for the CDR3 is TGTGCCAGCAGCCCAAGGGGCCTCCGCGAGGAGACCCAGTACTTC.

This clonotype was picked up one time. The chain recombines TRBV7-9 with TRBJ1-4; 9 bases map to TRBD1. The junction had 8 bases not matched to a gene; V was cut back by 5 bases and J by 7 bases. The germline V gene encodes CDR1 SEHNR and CDR2 FQNEAQ (reference sequence). CDR3 length: 15 amino acids. This CDR3 is CASSTNRGRSEKLFF. The CDR3 DNA reads as TGTGCCAGCAGCACAAACAGGGGGCGATCTGAAAAACTGTTTTTT.

This rearrangement joins TRBV7-2 to TRBJ1-6; D uncertain. The V gene lost 1 base and the J gene lost 5 bases, with 9 bases spanning the gap. CDR1 is SGHTA, CDR2 FQGNSA, per germline. This CDR3 has 15 residues. CDR3 loop: CASSLGLPNNSPLHF. The CDR3 DNA reads TGTGCCAGCAGCTTAGGGCTTCCAAATAATTCACCCCTCCACTTT.

This chain joins TRBV19 and TRBJ2-7; D not resolved. The germline V gene encodes CDR1 LNHDA and CDR2 SQIVND (reference sequence). Trimming removed 6 bases at V and 6 bases at J, with 15 bases between. The CDR3 totals 13 residues. The CDR3 coding sequence is TGTGCCAGTAGCCCACGGACGGGTAGCGAGCAGTACTTC. This gives the protein CASSPRTGSEQYF.

The gene calls are TRBV6-2 or TRBV6-3 and TRBJ2-5; 12 bases align to TRBD2. After removal of 5 bases from V and 1 base from J, the junction contained 2 bases not matched to a gene. Germline V gene sequence: CDR1 MNHEY, CDR2 SVGEGT. The CDR3 covers 15 residues. CDR3 protein: CASSGLAGFQETQYF. CDR3 sequence (DNA): TGTGCCAGCAGTGGACTAGCGGGGTTCCAAGAGACCCAGTACTTC.

This clonotype was observed a handful of times. This chain links TRBV11-1 with TRBJ1-2; 10 positions match TRBD1. This CDR3 is built from 15 residues. Looked up from germline, CDR1 is SGHAT and CDR2 is FQDESV (reference sequence). Trimming removed 3 bases from V and 4 bases from J; junction bases left unmatched: 5. CDR3 protein: CASSLTGTGVYGYTF. Here the CDR3 DNA reads TGTGCCAGCAGCTTGACCGGGACAGGGGTCTATGGCTACACCTTC.

The gene calls are TRBV20-1 and TRBJ1-5, with D possibly being TRBD1 (6 bases). The V gene's germline CDR1 is DFQATT and CDR2 SNEGSKA (reference sequence). V was cut by 6 bases and J by 7 bases, with 28 bases left in between. The CDR3 runs 17 residues. The DNA of the CDR3 is TGCAGTGCCACTCCTATTTCTGCGGGGGCGATTAGGCAGCCCCAGCATTTT. Translating it yields CSATPISAGAIRQPQHF.

This clonotype was seen a handful of times. The chain employs TRBV7-9 and TRBJ2-7; 7 bases agree with TRBD1. In germline, CDR1 is SEHNR, CDR2 FQNEAQ (reference sequence). With 5 bases clipped from V and 0 bases from J, the junction kept 4 bases outside the gene matches. The CDR3 loop spans 14 amino acids. CDR3 in amino acids: CASSPRGSSYEQYF. The CDR3, as DNA: TGTGCCAGCAGCCCCAGGGGGAGCTCCTACGAGCAGTACTTC.

This clonotype has just a few counts. The chain links TRBV4-1 to TRBJ2-3; D is possibly TRBD1 or TRBD2 (5 bases each). V lost 4 bases to trimming and J lost 2 bases, with 13 bases between them. This CDR3 is built from 15 residues. Germline V CDR1 and CDR2: MGHRA, YSYEKL. The CDR3 protein is CASSLEGSPTDTQYF. CDR3 coding DNA: TGCGCCAGCAGCCTTGAGGGGTCCCCCACAGATACGCAGTATTTT.

On this clonotype itself: One end of the junction is discordant with germline, which a read error may explain. V usage is TRBV6-1 and J usage is TRBJ2-3, with 9 bases that match TRBD2. The length of the CDR3 is 11 residues. CDR1 is MNHNS and CDR2 is SASEGT in the germline V gene. The CDR3 sequence is CASRGLAPRMF. The CDR3 DNA reads as TGTGCCAGCAGAGGACTAGCGCCTCGCATGTTT.

The chain carries TRBV20-1 and TRBJ2-2, with D perhaps assigned TRBD1 or TRBD2 (6 bases each). V gave up 3 bases and J gave up 1 base, with 9 bases separating them. Per germline, CDR1 DFQATT and CDR2 SNEGSKA (reference sequence). This CDR3 is 14 amino acids long. The CDR3 here is CSARGGQNTGELFF. The CDR3 coding sequence is TGCAGTGCTAGGGGGGGACAGAACACCGGGGAGCTGTTTTTT.

At least ten counts were recorded for this clonotype. The genes are TRBV7-2 and TRBJ1-2; possible D gene TRBD1, 6 bases. Trimming stripped 1 base from V and 0 bases from J, with 15 bases between. The CDR3 covers 17 residues. Germline CDR1 and CDR2: SGHTA and FQGNSA. The CDR3 region has the DNA TGTGCCAGCAGCTTAGGGGCGGGACAAAGCTCTAACTATGGCTACACCTTC. This sequence encodes CASSLGAGQSSNYGYTF.

The rearrangement links TRBV6-2 or TRBV6-3 to TRBJ2-1; D is uncertain. Germline V gives CDR1 MNHEY, CDR2 SVGEGT. The CDR3 is 15 amino acids. V dropped 2 bases and J dropped 5 bases, with 13 bases sitting between them. In DNA, the CDR3 is TGTGCCAGCAGTTACGCCCTTCTCACTAACAATGAGCAGTTCTTC. It specifies CASSYALLTNNEQFF.

V gene TRBV19 combines with J gene TRBJ2-5; the match to TRBD2 covers 11 bases. Germline assignment: CDR1 LNHDA and CDR2 SQIVND (reference sequence). The V gene end was trimmed by 7 bases and the J gene end by 0 bases; junction bases not matched to a gene: 13. The CDR3 extends over 18 amino acids. CDR3 sequence: CASNTSGGLTRYQETQYF. In nucleotides, the CDR3 is TGTGCCAGTAATACTAGCGGGGGCCTGACTCGGTACCAAGAGACCCAGTACTTC.

A few counts support this clonotype. J is TRBJ2-1 and V is TRBV15; D is perhaps TRBD2 (6 bases). Looked up from germline, CDR1 is LNHNV and CDR2 is YYDKDF (reference sequence). The V end was cut by 0 bases, the J end by 8 bases, with 14 bases between. CDR3 length: 15 residues. The CDR3 nucleotides are TGTGCCACCAGCAGAGACCTAGCAGGAGGGGATGAGCAGTTCTTC. It is translated as CATSRDLAGGDEQFF.

This clonotype was found a few times. V and J are TRBV5-5 and TRBJ2-3; 14 nucleotides match TRBD2. V trimming: 2 bases; J trimming: 3 bases; junction bases outside the gene matches: 8. This CDR3 region has 18 residues. The germline V gene has CDR1 SGHKS and CDR2 YYEKEE (reference sequence). Written as DNA, the CDR3 is TGTGCCAGCAGCTTCTTCGGGACTAGCGGGAGCGGGACAGATACGCAGTATTTT. It yields the protein CASSFFGTSGSGTDTQYF.

Worth noting for this clonotype: A much more abundant neighbour one base away suggests this may be a read error. The J gene is TRBJ2-1, the V gene TRBV7-2; 8 nucleotides agree with TRBD1. V gave up 3 bases and J gave up 3 bases; unmatched junction bases: 4. The CDR3 has 15 amino acids. In germline, CDR1 is SGHTA, CDR2 FQGNSA. CDR3 DNA sequence: TGTGCCAGCAGCTTTAACAGGGGGAACTACAATGAGCAGTTCTTC. Its protein is CASSFNRGNYNEQFF.

This clonotype was seen only a few times. CDR3: CASTSLGGRGDYNEQFF. The DNA of the CDR3 is TGTGCCAGCACCAGCCTTGGTGGACGCGGGGACTACAATGAGCAGTTCTTC. This chain connects TRBV11-2 to TRBJ2-1; maybe TRBD2 (6 bases). Germline CDR1 SGHAT, CDR2 FQNNGV. V shed 7 bases and J shed 3 bases, with 22 bases lying between them. This CDR3 contains 17 residues. The whole variable domain, remainder taken from reference TRBV11-2 and TRBJ2-1, is EAGVAQSPRYKIIEKRQSVAFWCNPISGHATLYWYQQILGQGPKLLIQFQNNGVVDDSQLPKDRFSAERLKGVDSTLKIQPAKLEDSAVYLCASTSLGGRGDYNEQFFGPGTRLTVL.

The genes are TRBV7-2 and TRBJ2-5; 9 bases are shared with TRBD2. Germline CDR1 SGHTA, CDR2 FQGNSA. This CDR3 is 14 amino acids long. Trimming removed 7 bases from V and 1 base from J; junction bases left unmatched: 4. CDR3 coding DNA: TGTGCCAGCAACCTTAGCGGGGGCCAAGAGACCCAGTACTTC. It codes for CASNLSGGQETQYF.

Written as DNA, the CDR3 is TGTGCCAGCAGTTATACTAGCGGGGATTTCTACGAGCAGTACTTC. Encoded protein: CASSYTSGDFYEQYF. J is TRBJ2-7 and V is TRBV6-2 or TRBV6-3; the match to TRBD2 covers 10 bases. In germline, CDR1 is MNHEY, CDR2 SVGEGT. J was trimmed by 3 bases and V by 3 bases; bases with no gene match: 5. The CDR3 sequence is 15 residues long.

This clonotype was seen a few times. The chain carries TRBV2 and TRBJ2-3; 7 bases fit TRBD1. The CDR3 spans 16 residues. V shed 5 bases, J shed 3 bases, and the junction held 11 bases outside the gene matches. CDR1 and CDR2 (germline): SNHLY, FYNNEI. CDR3 region: CASSKPTGATTDTQYF. CDR3 nucleotides: TGTGCCAGCAGTAAACCCACAGGGGCGACGACAGATACGCAGTATTTT.